This TCR beta chain was identified in a study of T cells in localized non-small cell lung cancer. Comments on this clone: The target antigen is unknown.

Whole-study results and caveats: It was uninvolved adjacent lung that showed the highest T cell clonality, exceeding tumor.

The CDR3 sequence is 16 residues long. V lost 5 bases and J lost 3, with 20 bases in between. Per the germline V gene, CDR1 is SEHNR and CDR2 is FQNEAQ (reference sequence). This table comes from immunoSEQ multiplex PCR, and its TCRdb copy is limited to in-frame clones, with some not included. The repertoire consists of 30,000 or so clones, with approximately 90% occurring once and the leading ten covering about 28%. This TCR was recovered from a female donor older than 55 with stage I lung adenocarcinoma. The chain couples TRBV7-9 to TRBJ2-7; D not resolved. Here the sequenced sample was peripheral blood, taken before any cancer treatment. This chain's CDR3 is CASSPLKQRESYEQYF. The CDR3 bases are TGTGCCAGCAGCCCCCTCAAGCAGCGCGAGAGCTACGAGCAGTACTTC.